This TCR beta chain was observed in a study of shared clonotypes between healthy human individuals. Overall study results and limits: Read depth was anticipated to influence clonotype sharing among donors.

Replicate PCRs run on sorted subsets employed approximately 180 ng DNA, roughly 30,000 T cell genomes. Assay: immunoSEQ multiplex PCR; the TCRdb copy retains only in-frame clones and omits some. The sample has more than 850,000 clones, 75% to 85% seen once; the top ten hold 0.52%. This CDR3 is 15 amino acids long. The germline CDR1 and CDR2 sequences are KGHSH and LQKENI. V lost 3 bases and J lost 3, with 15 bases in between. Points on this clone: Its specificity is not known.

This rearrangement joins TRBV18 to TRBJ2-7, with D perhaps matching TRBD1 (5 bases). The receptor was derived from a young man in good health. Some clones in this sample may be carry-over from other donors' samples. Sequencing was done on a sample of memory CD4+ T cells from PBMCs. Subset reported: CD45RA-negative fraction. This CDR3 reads CASSPDKGILYEQYF. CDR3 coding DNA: TGTGCCAGCTCACCTGACAAGGGGATTCTCTACGAGCAGTACTTC.